The 26 T cell receptor beta chains reported below all come from one sample, sequenced in a study of blood T cell repertoires in COVID-19. Measured with immunoSEQ multiplex PCR; TCRdb has only the in-frame clones, and not every one. The table lists about 250,000 clones, approximately 88% of them singletons. The sequenced sample was PBMCs or T cells enriched from blood (not recorded which). Every receptor here comes from a woman aged 40-49 years who had been exposed to COVID-19.

This chain links TRBV13 with TRBJ1-1; D might be TRBD1 (5 bases). Germline CDR1 reads PRHDT; CDR2 reads FYEKMQ (reference sequence). The CDR3 sequence is 13 residues long. Trimming removed 5 bases from V and 1 base from J, with 8 bases in between. CDR3 residues: CASSPDTNTEAFF. The CDR3 coding sequence is TGTGCCAGCAGCCCGGACACGAACACTGAAGCTTTCTTT.

The rearrangement joins TRBV11-3 to TRBJ2-5, with D possibly matching TRBD2 (6 bases). This CDR3 region has 15 residues. V was shortened by 1 base and J by 4 bases, with 13 bases between the two germline ends. The V gene's germline CDR1 is SGHNT and CDR2 YENEEA. In DNA form, the CDR3 reads TGTGCCAGCAGCTTAGGTCTAGCGCACATAGAGACCCAGTACTTC. This encodes CASSLGLAHIETQYF.

This clone came up once. The genes are TRBV6-5 and TRBJ1-2; 10 nucleotides align to TRBD1. The CDR3 loop spans 14 amino acids. CDR1 and CDR2 (germline): MNHEY, SVGAGI. Trimming cost V 4 bases and J 8 bases; bases outside gene matches: 7. Written as DNA, the CDR3 is TGTGCCAGCAGTTCCGGACAGGGGGTTGGAGGCTACACCTTC. The encoded protein is CASSSGQGVGGYTF.

In DNA, the CDR3 is TGTGCCAGCAGTTACGGGCAATCTTGGCATTTT. Residues: CASSYGQSWHF. This chain uses TRBV6-5 with TRBJ1-5; no definite D call. In germline, CDR1 is MNHEY, CDR2 SVGAGI. This CDR3 is 11 amino acids long. V gave up 2 bases and J gave up 15 bases, with 11 bases separating them.

The chain has TRBV6-2 or TRBV6-3 and TRBJ2-7; 10 bases align to TRBD1. CDR3 length: 14 residues. Germline CDR1 is MNHEY and CDR2 is SVGEGT. J gave up 4 bases and V 5 bases, and 5 bases lay outside the gene matches. DNA of the CDR3: TGTGCCAGCAGTCCGGGACAGGGGTTTTACGAGCAGTACTTC. Translated: CASSPGQGFYEQYF.

The chain joins TRBV6-5 to TRBJ1-3; 9 bases agree with TRBD1. Trimming took 10 bases from V and 0 from J; bases not matched to a gene: 4. The CDR3 is 14 amino acids. Looked up from germline, CDR1 is MNHEY and CDR2 is SVGAGI. CDR3 residues: CATGQGFSGNTIYF. The CDR3 coding sequence is TGTGCCACGGGACAGGGCTTCTCTGGAAACACCATATATTTT.

The chain employs TRBV7-9 and TRBJ2-1; TRBD2 aligns across 8 bases. V shed 5 bases and J 4 bases; nucleotides not matched to a gene: 13. This CDR3 has 17 amino acids. Per germline, CDR1 SEHNR and CDR2 FQNEAQ (reference sequence). The CDR3 DNA is TGTGCCAGCAGCCTCCTCGGGGGGGGAAGGGCGTACAATGAGCAGTTCTTC. This codes for CASSLLGGGRAYNEQFF.

The chain is built from TRBV11-3 and TRBJ2-2; D may be TRBD1 (6 bases). The CDR3 has 14 amino acids. From germline, CDR1 is SGHNT and CDR2 YENEEA. Trimming took 4 bases from V and 4 from J, leaving 10 bases between them. The CDR3 sequence: CASSYTGTTGELFF. The CDR3 DNA reads TGTGCCAGCAGCTATACAGGGACCACCGGGGAGCTGTTTTTT.

The rearrangement uses TRBV28 and TRBJ2-7; 8 bases align to TRBD1. Germline CDR1 MDHEN, CDR2 SYDVKM. This CDR3 is 17 amino acids long. Unmatched junction bases numbered 13, after V lost 4 bases and J lost 2 bases. CDR3 sequence: CASSSFLSDRGPYEQYF. The CDR3 DNA follows: TGTGCCAGCAGTTCATTCCTATCTGACAGGGGTCCCTACGAGCAGTACTTC.

This chain uses TRBV6-5 with TRBJ1-6, with TRBD1 as a possible D gene (5 bases). The V gene's germline CDR1 is MNHEY and CDR2 SVGAGI. V shed 0 bases and J shed 9 bases, with 15 bases lying between them. The CDR3 spans 16 residues. CDR3 coding DNA: TGTGCCAGCAGTTACTCGAAAGCAGGGAGGGGTTCACCCCTCCACTTT. Its protein product is CASSYSKAGRGSPLHF.

The V call is TRBV4-1, the J call TRBJ2-5; no firm D call. Deletions cut 4 bases from V and 1 base from J, with 13 bases between. Looked up from germline, CDR1 is MGHRA and CDR2 is YSYEKL. The CDR3 sequence is 15 residues long. The CDR3 DNA reads as TGCGCCAGCAGCCCCCATCCTCAGTTCCAAGAGACCCAGTACTTC. Translated: CASSPHPQFQETQYF.

The J gene is TRBJ1-5, the V gene TRBV7-2; 9 bases map to TRBD1. Germline V lookup: CDR1 SGHTA, CDR2 FQGNSA. Trimming removed 4 bases from V and 5 bases from J; junction bases left unmatched: 3. The CDR3 sequence is 14 residues long. The CDR3 bases are TGTGCCAGCAGCTACAGGGGGCTTGATCAGCCCCAGCATTTT. It specifies CASSYRGLDQPQHF.

This rearrangement joins TRBV29-1 to TRBJ1-2, with D unclear. This CDR3 spans 13 amino acids. Germline V gives CDR1 SQVTM, CDR2 ANQGSEA. The ends were cut back, 5 bases at V and 4 bases at J, with 14 bases in the middle. CDR3 protein: CSVSETGVYGYTF. Here the CDR3 DNA reads TGCAGCGTTTCAGAGACGGGAGTCTATGGCTACACCTTC. The variable domain in full, with the rest retrieved from reference TRBV29-1 and TRBJ1-2, is SAVISQKPSRDICQRGTSLTIQCQVDSQVTMMFWYRQQPGQSLTLIATANQGSEATYESGFVIDKFPISRPNLTFSTLTVSNMSPEDSSIYLCSVSETGVYGYTFGSGTRLTVV.

The chain combines TRBV30 with TRBJ1-1; D is ambiguous. Germline CDR1 GTSNPN, CDR2 SVGIG (reference sequence). The CDR3 length is 11 residues. V dropped 2 bases and J dropped 4 bases, with 5 bases sitting between them. CDR3: CAWSSRTEAFF. CDR3 nucleotides: TGTGCCTGGAGTAGCCGCACTGAAGCTTTCTTT.

The chain links TRBV28 to TRBJ1-1; D not resolved. CDR1 is MDHEN, CDR2 SYDVKM, per germline. V dropped 5 bases and J dropped 0 bases, with 10 bases sitting between them. The CDR3 is 14 residues long. The chain's CDR3 is CASSDSYMNTEAFF. CDR3 DNA sequence: TGTGCCAGCAGTGACTCCTATATGAACACTGAAGCTTTCTTT.

V and J are TRBV2 and TRBJ2-1; TRBD2 matches at 9 bases. Unmatched junction bases numbered 2, after V lost 2 bases and J lost 3 bases. Per the germline V gene, CDR1 is SNHLY and CDR2 is FYNNEI. CDR3 length: 15 residues. The CDR3 here is CASSEQAGGYNEQFF. The CDR3 DNA reads as TGTGCCAGCAGTGAACAAGCGGGGGGCTACAATGAGCAGTTCTTC.

This clone was picked up one time. The chain is built from TRBV11-2 and TRBJ1-3; maybe TRBD1 (5 bases). Trimming pared 5 bases from V and 5 bases from J, leaving 13 bases between. This CDR3 region has 14 residues. Germline loops: CDR1 SGHAT, CDR2 FQNNGV. The CDR3 DNA reads TGTGCCAGCAGCCCAGAGGGGAGGCGAAACACCATATATTTT. Translating gives CASSPEGRRNTIYF.

The chain recombines TRBV7-9 with TRBJ1-5, with D uncertain. CDR1 SEHNR and CDR2 FQNEAQ come from the germline V gene (reference sequence). V was pared by 5 bases and J by 7 bases, with 12 bases between. The CDR3 totals 13 residues. CDR3 loop: CASSADGEQPQHF. Written as DNA, the CDR3 is TGTGCCAGCAGCGCAGACGGGGAGCAGCCCCAGCATTTT.

The gene calls are TRBV5-5 and TRBJ2-1; TRBD1 might be the D (6 bases). This CDR3 has 16 amino acids. V lost 4 bases and J lost 4, with 18 bases in between. Germline assignment: CDR1 SGHKS and CDR2 YYEKEE (reference sequence). Here the CDR3 reads CASSPEGVRAYNEQFF. The CDR3 nucleotides read TGTGCCAGCAGCCCCGAGGGGGTAAGGGCTTACAATGAGCAGTTCTTC. Using reference TRBV5-5 and TRBJ2-1 for the parts outside the CDR3, the full variable domain is DAGVTQSPTHLIKTRGQQVTLRCSPISGHKSVSWYQQVLGQGPQFIFQYYEKEERGRGNFPDRFSARQFPNYSSELNVNALLLGDSALYLCASSPEGVRAYNEQFFGPGTRLTVL.

The genes are TRBV5-8 and TRBJ1-2, with a weak D call TRBD1 (6 bases). CDR1 is SGHTS, CDR2 YDEGEE, per germline. The CDR3 extends over 13 amino acids. Deletions cut 1 base from V and 6 bases from J, with 10 bases between. The DNA for the CDR3 is TGTGCCAGCAGCTTGAAAGGGGGTGATGGCTACACCTTC. Amino acid sequence: CASSLKGGDGYTF.

The chain employs TRBV12-3 or TRBV12-4 and TRBJ1-6, with TRBD1 as a possible D gene (5 bases). This CDR3 is built from 12 residues. Between the trimmed V and J ends, which lost 6 bases and 12 bases, there was a span of 12 bases. CDR3 residues: CASSLGGGPLHF. DNA of the CDR3: TGTGCCAGCAGCCTCGGGGGGGGACCCCTCCACTTT.

The CDR3 region has the DNA TGTGCCAGCAGGTGGGGGGTGAACACTGAAGCTTTCTTT. Translating it yields CASRWGVNTEAFF. V and J are TRBV12-3 or TRBV12-4 and TRBJ1-1, with D tentatively TRBD1 (5 bases). The V end was cut by 6 bases, the J end by 0 bases, with 8 bases between. This CDR3 has 13 amino acids.

The chain links TRBV19 to TRBJ1-1, with a possible D match to TRBD1 (5 bases). V lost 6 bases and J 4 bases, leaving 15 bases between the germline ends. This CDR3 comprises 14 residues. From germline, CDR1 is LNHDA and CDR2 SQIVND (reference sequence). CDR3 protein: CASSGTPGITEAFF. The CDR3 bases are TGTGCCAGTAGCGGTACGCCAGGGATCACTGAAGCTTTCTTT.

V and J are TRBV9 and TRBJ2-5; no definite D call. This CDR3 is built from 14 residues. V was clipped by 0 bases and J by 5 bases, with 11 bases between them. The germline CDR1 and CDR2 sequences are SGDLS and YYNGEE. CDR3 DNA sequence: TGTGCCAGCAGCGTAGGAGGCAGCGACGAGACCCAGTACTTC. Translated, it gives CASSVGGSDETQYF.

The chain combines TRBV19 with TRBJ2-1, with no clear D. V lost 5 bases and J lost 5, with 4 bases in between. This CDR3 region has 11 residues. Germline CDR1 and CDR2: LNHDA and SQIVND (reference sequence). The CDR3 is CASSPDNEQFF. The CDR3 bases are TGTGCCAGTAGTCCGGACAATGAGCAGTTCTTC.

Concerning this clone: An end of the junction does not agree with germline; a read error may underlie this. V and J are TRBV29-1 and TRBJ1-2; TRBD1 agrees at 7 bases. CDR1 and CDR2 from the germline V gene are SQVTM and ANQGSEA. The CDR3 extends over 12 amino acids. CDR3 sequence: CNVRGLEGGYTF. CDR3 DNA sequence: TGCAACGTTAGGGGGCTCGAGGGTGGCTACACCTTC. The full variable domain, in which reference TRBV29-1 and TRBJ1-2 provide the parts outside the CDR3, is SAVISQKPSRDICQRGTSLTIQCQVDSQVTMMFWYRQQPGQSLTLIATANQGSEATYESGFVIDKFPISRPNLTFSTLTVSNMSPEDSSIYLCNVRGLEGGYTFGSGTRLTVV.